A single T cell receptor beta chain is shown here with its context. Its antigen is unidentified. This entry comes from a study of T cells after posttransplantation cyclophosphamide. General study findings and limits: Recipient CMV seropositivity and CMV reactivation strongly tracked TRB clonality.

Treatment was busulfan-fludarabine conditioning, a marrow graft, and cyclophosphamide on days +3 and +4. Clones were sequenced by immunoSEQ multiplex PCR, and TCRdb holds only the in-frame ones, with some missing. The sample has 15,000 to 20,000 clones, about three quarters seen once. This CDR3 spans 14 amino acids. J lost 6 bases, V lost 4 bases, and 9 bases had no gene match. CDR1 is SGHRS, CDR2 YFSETQ, per germline. The chain employs TRBV5-1 and TRBJ1-2; TRBD1 matches 7 bases. Sequences were derived from CD8+ T cells sorted from PBMCs, sampled 1903 days after a stem cell transplant with posttransplant cyclophosphamide. This clonotype was obtained from a female patient in her thirties or forties who received an allogeneic stem cell transplant from a related donor, was CMV-positive, and had no GVHD. Certain T cells may be donor cells from the graft. The CDR3 sequence: CASSLTGPRDGYTF. The CDR3 DNA follows: TGCGCCAGCAGCCTGACAGGGCCTCGGGATGGCTACACCTTC.